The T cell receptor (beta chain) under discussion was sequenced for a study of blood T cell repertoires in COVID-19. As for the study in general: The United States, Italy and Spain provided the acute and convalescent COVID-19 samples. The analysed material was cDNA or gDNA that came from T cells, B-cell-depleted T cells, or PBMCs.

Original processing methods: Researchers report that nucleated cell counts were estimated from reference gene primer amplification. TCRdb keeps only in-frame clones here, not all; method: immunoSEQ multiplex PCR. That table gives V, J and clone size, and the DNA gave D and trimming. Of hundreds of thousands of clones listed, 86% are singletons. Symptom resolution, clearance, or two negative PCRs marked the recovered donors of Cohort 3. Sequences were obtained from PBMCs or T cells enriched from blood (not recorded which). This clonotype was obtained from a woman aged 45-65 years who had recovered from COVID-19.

CDR3 sequence reads: CASSRLGDGGSPLHF. The CDR3 DNA reads TGTGCCAGCAGCAGATTAGGGGATGGGGGCTCACCCCTCCACTTT. This chain connects TRBV21-1 to TRBJ1-6; the D call of TRBD1 is as the table states it, not checked on the DNA. TRBV21-1 is listed as a pseudogene. This CDR3 contains 15 residues.